This T cell receptor beta chain stems from a study of blood T cell repertoires in COVID-19. Study overall: Material from acute and convalescent COVID-19 was sourced from the United States, Italy and Spain. Sample material is recorded as cDNA or gDNA derived from T cells, B-cell-depleted T cells, or PBMCs.

Per the original methods: Nucleated cell number was recorded as an estimate derived from reference gene primer amplification. Sequencing was performed with immunoSEQ multiplex PCR; in TCRdb, only in-frame clones are kept and a portion is missing. That table furnishes V, J and clone size, whereas the DNA furnished D and trimming. The sample contains 43,000 or so clones, approximately 82% of which appear only once. The sample comprised peripheral blood. The sequence was obtained from an elderly woman with acute or convalescent COVID-19.

The CDR3: CASSPVFQGERGYTF. In DNA form, the CDR3 reads TGCGCCAGCAGCCCGGTGTTTCAGGGGGAGAGAGGCTACACCTTC. This chain connects TRBV4-1 to TRBJ1-2; 7 bases agree with TRBD1. Germline V gene lookup returns CDR1 MGHRA and CDR2 YSYEKL. The CDR3 contains 15 residues. V lost 4 bases, J lost 8 bases, and 13 bases stayed unmatched.